Listed here are 12 T cell receptor beta chains from one sample, sequenced in a study of PD-L1 blockade in urothelial cancer. As for time point: peripheral blood 6 weeks after treatment start. Profiled with immunoSEQ multiplex PCR; TCRdb holds only in-frame clones, not every one. The table lists 75,000 to 100,000 clones, around four fifths of them singletons. Material: PBMCs, obtained around atezolizumab (anti-PD-L1) treatment. The source of these receptors is a man between 65 and 80 years old with urothelial cancer.

In its sample, this clone was seen once. The chain is built from TRBV25-1 and TRBJ2-3, with 11 bases matching TRBD2. Trimming took 3 bases from V and 4 from J; bases not matched to a gene: 9. CDR3 length equals 17 residues. Germline CDR1 reads MGHDK; CDR2 reads SYGVNS. The CDR3 protein is CASSDLAGGPPADTQYF. The CDR3 nucleotides are TGTGCCAGCAGTGACCTAGCGGGAGGCCCCCCCGCAGATACGCAGTATTTT.

This clone occurred a few times. The V gene is TRBV30, the J gene TRBJ2-7; the match to TRBD2 covers 7 bases. The V gene's germline CDR1 is GTSNPN and CDR2 SVGIG (reference sequence). There are 14 residues in the CDR3. The trim removed 4 bases at V and 6 bases at J, leaving 12 bases unmatched. The CDR3 protein is CAWTGGEGAGEQYF. The CDR3 DNA reads TGTGCCTGGACGGGGGGTGAGGGAGCTGGCGAGCAGTACTTC.

The chain is built from TRBV18 and TRBJ1-5; 7 bases align to TRBD1. Germline CDR1 KGHSH, CDR2 LQKENI. The ends lost 3 bases at V and 7 bases at J; junction bases unmatched: 12. The CDR3 is 16 amino acids. CDR3 nucleotides: TGTGCCAGCTCACCTAGAGGGACAGATGGGAGGCAGCCCCAGCATTTT. As protein: CASSPRGTDGRQPQHF.

This chain uses TRBV13 with TRBJ1-2, with 9 bases matching TRBD1. V dropped 1 base and J dropped 8; count of bases not matched to a gene: 8. The germline CDR1 and CDR2 sequences are PRHDT and FYEKMQ (reference sequence). This CDR3 comprises 15 residues. CDR3 in DNA: TGTGCCAGCAGCTTAGCCATGGACAGGGGTGGAGGCTACACCTTC. Its translation is CASSLAMDRGGGYTF.

This clone was observed a single time. The chain carries TRBV7-8 and TRBJ1-2; 12 bases align to TRBD1. Trimming removed 3 bases from V and 4 bases from J; junction bases left unmatched: 12. CDR1 and CDR2 (germline): SGHVS, FQNEAQ. The CDR3 extends over 18 amino acids. This CDR3 reads CASSLAGTGGQRAYGYTF. The DNA for the CDR3 is TGTGCCAGCAGCTTGGCCGGGACAGGGGGCCAGAGGGCCTATGGCTACACCTTC.

This clone was seen only a few times. This chain uses TRBV27 with TRBJ1-1; no definite D call. This CDR3 contains 14 residues. Per the germline V gene, CDR1 is MNHEY and CDR2 is SMNVEV (reference sequence). V lost 6 bases to trimming and J lost 1 base, with 12 bases between them. CDR3 nucleotides: TGTGCCAGCAGCTACGGACGGGGGAACACTGAAGCTTTCTTT. The encoded protein is CASSYGRGNTEAFF.

The chain combines TRBV2 with TRBJ1-5, with 7 bases that match TRBD1. Germline lookup yields CDR1 SNHLY and CDR2 FYNNEI. Trimming took 6 bases from V and 1 from J; bases not matched to a gene: 6. This CDR3 spans 15 amino acids. The CDR3 sequence is CASRDRDLSNQPQHF. The CDR3 coding sequence is TGTGCCAGCAGAGACAGGGATTTGAGCAATCAGCCCCAGCATTTT.

The J gene is TRBJ2-1, the V gene TRBV7-3; D uncertain. Trimming shortened V by 0 bases and J by 7 bases, and 7 bases separated the two germline ends. Looked up from germline, CDR1 is SGHTA and CDR2 is FQGTGA. CDR3 size: 13 residues. The CDR3, as DNA: TGTGCCAGCAGCTTAACTAAGCTAAATGAGCAGTTCTTC. Encoded protein: CASSLTKLNEQFF.

J is TRBJ1-6 and V is TRBV14; D not certain. Germline V lookup: CDR1 SGHDN, CDR2 FVKESK. The CDR3 is 15 amino acids. Trimming left V 0 bases short and J 7 bases short, with 10 bases between. CDR3 loop: CASSQDSAKNSPLHF. DNA of the CDR3: TGTGCCAGCAGCCAAGATTCCGCGAAGAATTCACCCCTCCACTTT.

This rearrangement joins TRBV5-1 to TRBJ2-3, with 7 bases aligning to TRBD2. The CDR3 spans 16 residues. Trimming cost V 2 bases and J 5 bases; bases outside gene matches: 11. Germline lookup yields CDR1 SGHRS and CDR2 YFSETQ. The CDR3 nucleotides read TGCGCCAGCAGCTTTTCTAGCGGCCTTCAGGGAGATACGCAGTATTTT. Protein: CASSFSSGLQGDTQYF.

The chain recombines TRBV29-1 with TRBJ2-3; 11 bases are shared with TRBD1. After removal of 3 bases from V and 4 bases from J, the junction contained 6 bases not matched to a gene. The CDR3 is made up of 15 amino acids. Germline V gives CDR1 SQVTM, CDR2 ANQGSEA. CDR3: CSVEPGQGGPDTQYF. The CDR3, as DNA: TGCAGCGTTGAGCCGGGACAGGGGGGTCCAGATACGCAGTATTTT.

This clone was observed once. This sequence joins TRBV6-5 and TRBJ1-5; D is possibly TRBD1 (5 bases). The CDR3 covers 14 residues. V lost 5 bases, J lost 7 bases, and 15 bases lay in between. The germline gives CDR1 MNHEY, CDR2 SVGAGI. CDR3 DNA: TGTGCCAGCAGTGAGTCCGGGGGGGAACAGCCCCAGCATTTT. This encodes CASSESGGEQPQHF.